The 19 T cell receptor beta chains in this list originate from one sample, sequenced in a study of shared clonotypes between healthy human individuals. Some clones are missing from TCRdb's copy, which holds only in-frame ones; the method was immunoSEQ multiplex PCR. Here the sample spans about 510,000 clones, about 96% being singletons. The sequenced sample was naive CD4+ T cells sorted from blood. Stated subset: CD45RA+ positively selected. These receptors originate from a woman aged 30 to 39 in good health.

In nucleotides, the CDR3 is TGCGCCAGCAGCCAAGCGGGAACAGATACGCAGTATTTT. As protein: CASSQAGTDTQYF. This rearrangement joins TRBV5-1 to TRBJ2-3, with TRBD2 matching over 7 bases. The CDR3 covers 13 residues. Germline V gene data show CDR1 as SGHRS and CDR2 as YFSETQ. V shed 4 bases, J shed 3 bases, and the junction held 2 bases outside the gene matches.

This chain connects TRBV6-1 to TRBJ1-1; a weak D match, TRBD1 (6 bases). V gave up 2 bases and J gave up 1 base, with 14 bases separating them. This CDR3 region has 16 residues. Per germline, CDR1 MNHNS and CDR2 SASEGT. The CDR3 bases are TGTGCCAGCAGTGAACAGGGGCTGGGGCGGAACACTGAAGCTTTCTTT. The encoded protein is CASSEQGLGRNTEAFF.

The chain has TRBV4-1 and TRBJ2-6, with D tentatively TRBD1 (5 bases). The CDR3 loop spans 17 amino acids. From germline, CDR1 is MGHRA and CDR2 YSYEKL. V was shortened by 5 bases and J by 0 bases, with 14 bases between the two germline ends. CDR3 residues: CASSSLPGFSGANVLTF. The DNA of the CDR3 is TGCGCCAGCAGCTCTCTCCCAGGGTTCTCTGGGGCCAACGTCCTGACTTTC.

V usage is TRBV18 and J usage is TRBJ2-4; the D gene is possibly TRBD2 (5 bases). Germline V gene data show CDR1 as KGHSH and CDR2 as LQKENI. The CDR3 spans 15 residues. Trimming took off 0 bases at V and 2 bases at J, with 8 bases between the two ends. This CDR3 is CASSPPSGTKNIQYF. The CDR3 DNA reads as TGTGCCAGCTCACCACCGTCCGGGACCAAAAACATTCAGTACTTC.

This chain's CDR3 is CSAMGDSYEQYF. The CDR3, as DNA: TGCAGCGCGATGGGGGACTCCTACGAGCAGTACTTC. V usage is TRBV29-1 and J usage is TRBJ2-7; perhaps D is TRBD1 or TRBD2 (5 bases each). V lost 7 bases, J lost 0 bases, and 10 bases lay in between. CDR1 is SQVTM, CDR2 ANQGSEA, per germline. This CDR3 is built from 12 residues.

The chain has TRBV9 and TRBJ1-2; 9 nucleotides agree with TRBD1. The CDR3 runs to 16 residues. From germline, CDR1 is SGDLS and CDR2 YYNGEE. V lost 1 base, J lost 8 bases, and 12 bases stayed unmatched. The CDR3 DNA follows: TGTGCCAGCAGCGTACCACGTACGGGACAGGGTGCCGGCTACACCTTC. It is translated as CASSVPRTGQGAGYTF.

The table lists this clone with a count of one. This chain's CDR3 is CASSDYEQFF. CDR3 sequence (DNA): TGTGCCAGCAGTGACTATGAGCAGTTCTTC. This chain uses TRBV6-4 with TRBJ2-1; no clear D gene. Trimming removed 1 base from V and 8 bases from J, with 0 bases in between. This CDR3 region has 10 residues. The germline CDR1 and CDR2 sequences are MRHNA and SNTAGT.

The V call is TRBV4-1, the J call TRBJ2-3, with TRBD2 matching over 12 bases. The CDR3 is 15 residues long. From germline, CDR1 is MGHRA and CDR2 YSYEKL. Losses at the gene ends were 2 bases for V and 7 bases for J; bases not matched to a gene: 4. The CDR3 DNA reads TGCGCCAGCAGCCAATTACTAGCGGGAGGTTATACGCAGTATTTT. Its translation is CASSQLLAGGYTQYF.

As DNA, the CDR3 is TGTGCCAGCAGCTTAAGTCCAGGGATGAATCAGCCCCAGCATTTT. Translated, it gives CASSLSPGMNQPQHF. The chain recombines TRBV9 with TRBJ1-5; D may be TRBD1 (5 bases). From germline, CDR1 is SGDLS and CDR2 YYNGEE. Trimming shortened V by 4 bases and J by 4 bases, and 15 bases separated the two germline ends. The CDR3 is 15 amino acids.

This clone was counted a single time. The V and J genes are TRBV5-1 and TRBJ2-7; the D call may be TRBD1 or TRBD2 (6 bases each). The V gene's germline CDR1 is SGHRS and CDR2 YFSETQ. V was shortened by 3 bases and J by 3 bases, with 13 bases between the two germline ends. The CDR3 runs to 14 residues. The CDR3 DNA reads as TGCGCCAGCAGCTCTGGAGGGGGACTCTACGAGCAGTACTTC. Protein: CASSSGGGLYEQYF. Full variable domain (missing parts from reference TRBV5-1 and TRBJ2-7): KAGVTQTPRYLIKTRGQQVTLSCSPISGHRSVSWYQQTPGQGLQFLFEYFSETQRNKGNFPGRFSGRQFSNSRSEMNVSTLELGDSALYLCASSSGGGLYEQYFGPGTRLTVT.

The V and J genes are TRBV28 and TRBJ1-1; D is possibly TRBD1 (5 bases). Looked up from germline, CDR1 is MDHEN and CDR2 is SYDVKM. The ends were cut back, 6 bases at V and 5 bases at J, with 19 bases in the middle. The CDR3 has 15 amino acids. This CDR3 reads CASSEGIRRRTEAFF. The CDR3 DNA reads TGTGCCAGCAGCGAGGGGATCAGGAGGAGGACTGAAGCTTTCTTT. Looking up the rest from reference TRBV28 and TRBJ1-1 gives the full variable domain: DVKVTQSSRYLVKRTGEKVFLECVQDMDHENMFWYRQDPGLGLRLIYFSYDVKMKEKGDIPEGYSVSREKKERFSLILESASTNQTSMYLCASSEGIRRRTEAFFGQGTRLTVV.

This clone was recorded once. The rearrangement links TRBV10-3 to TRBJ1-1; the match to TRBD1 covers 8 bases. Per germline, CDR1 ENHRY and CDR2 SYGVKD. J gave up 5 bases and V 6 bases, and 8 bases lay outside the gene matches. This CDR3 has 14 residues. The CDR3 DNA reads as TGTGCCATCAGCGTACAGGGGGAGACGACTGAAGCTTTCTTT. Its protein is CAISVQGETTEAFF.

The chain links TRBV10-3 to TRBJ1-5, with 10 positions matching TRBD1. With 10 bases clipped from V and 5 bases from J, the junction kept 5 bases outside the gene matches. There are 13 residues in the CDR3. CDR1 is ENHRY and CDR2 is SYGVKD in the germline V gene. CDR3 protein: CATRGTGDQPQHF. The CDR3 bases are TGTGCCACACGCGGGACAGGGGATCAGCCCCAGCATTTT.

This CDR3 is CASSFLHRGGTDTQYF. For the CDR3, the DNA is TGTGCCAGCAGCTTTCTACACAGGGGGGGCACAGATACGCAGTATTTT. This sequence joins TRBV5-6 and TRBJ2-3; the match to TRBD1 covers 8 bases. The CDR3 totals 16 residues. V lost 2 bases and J lost 1; bases outside the gene matches: 6. In germline, CDR1 is SGHDT, CDR2 YYEEEE.

The count of this clone is one. The CDR3 loop is CASKVGSGLGAYEQYF. In DNA, the CDR3 is TGTGCCAGTAAGGTTGGATCGGGACTGGGGGCCTACGAGCAGTACTTC. This chain links TRBV19 with TRBJ2-7; D might be TRBD2 (6 bases). The CDR3 has 16 amino acids. V was trimmed by 7 bases and J by 2 bases, leaving 21 bases between them. Germline values: CDR1 LNHDA, CDR2 SQIVND (reference sequence).

The chain recombines TRBV5-6 with TRBJ2-5; 12 nucleotides align to TRBD2. CDR3 size: 16 residues. Germline-derived CDR1 and CDR2 are SGHDT and YYEEEE. The V gene end was trimmed by 1 base and the J gene end by 4 bases; junction bases not matched to a gene: 5. CDR3 region: CASSLLTSGRGETQYF. The CDR3 DNA sequence: TGTGCCAGCAGCTTGCTGACTAGCGGGAGAGGAGAGACCCAGTACTTC.

A few counts support this clone. The genes are TRBV4-2 and TRBJ2-7, with 7 bases that match TRBD1. CDR1 and CDR2 (germline): LGHNA, YNFKEQ. CDR3 length: 13 residues. The ends lost 2 bases at V and 9 bases at J; junction bases unmatched: 7. CDR3 nucleotides: TGTGCCAGCAGCCAACAGGGGGTGGTTCGGCAGTACTTC. Its translation: CASSQQGVVRQYF.

The rearrangement uses TRBV6-5 and TRBJ1-5; TRBD1 aligns across 7 bases. The CDR3 runs to 14 residues. The germline CDR1 and CDR2 sequences are MNHEY and SVGAGI. V shed 6 bases and J 4 bases; nucleotides not matched to a gene: 6. The chain's CDR3 is CASRDRQGNQPQHF. As DNA, the CDR3 is TGTGCCAGCAGGGACAGACAGGGAAATCAGCCCCAGCATTTT.

The rearrangement uses TRBV5-1 and TRBJ2-7, with no clear D. The CDR3 covers 18 residues. Germline CDR1 is SGHRS and CDR2 is YFSETQ. V shed 2 bases and J shed 0 bases, with 21 bases lying between them. The CDR3 loop is CASSFETGLSPFSYEQYF. CDR3 sequence (DNA): TGCGCCAGCAGCTTTGAAACCGGGCTTTCCCCCTTCTCCTACGAGCAGTACTTC.